This T cell receptor (beta chain) appears in the sequencing data of a study of shared clonotypes between healthy human individuals. Overall study context: Three plates were used per donor for CD4 naive, three for CD4 memory, two for CD8 naive and one for CD8 memory.

CD45RO-negative, CCR7-selected cells formed the naive CD8 fraction, which excluded terminally differentiated effector memory CD45RA+ cells. The ends lost 2 bases at V and 7 bases at J; junction bases unmatched: 11. Germline values: CDR1 MNHNS, CDR2 SASEGT. CDR3 size: 15 residues. The table came from immunoSEQ multiplex PCR; TCRdb's copy has only in-frame clones and leaves some out. The sample has about 680,000 clones, about 90% seen once. The sample comprised naive CD8+ T cells sorted from blood. The receptor was derived from a man aged 25-40 years in good health. The J gene is TRBJ2-7, the V gene TRBV6-1, with TRBD1 matching 7 bases. The CDR3 sequence is CASSEYNRGVGEQYF. In nucleotides, the CDR3 is TGTGCCAGCAGTGAATACAACAGGGGCGTGGGGGAGCAGTACTTC.